A single sample gave rise to the 3 T cell receptor beta chains below, sequenced in a study of CD8+ T cells in alopecia areata. Stated treatment: oral pan-JAK inhibitor, 5-10 mg twice daily. The sequencing template was cDNA reverse transcribed from extracted RNA. Here immunoSEQ multiplex PCR was the method, and the copy in TCRdb shows in-frame clones only, minus some. The top ten hold about 0.93% of the sample, which has hundreds of thousands of clones, 60% seen once. Source: CD4+ T cells sorted from blood, taken around week 52, from a patient treated with tofacitinib. The source is a human donor with alopecia areata.

V gene TRBV5-1 combines with J gene TRBJ2-5, with D perhaps matching TRBD1 (6 bases). Germline loops: CDR1 SGHRS, CDR2 YFSETQ. V lost 7 bases and J 5 bases, leaving 18 bases between the germline ends. The CDR3 length is 14 residues. The CDR3 coding sequence is TGCGCCAGCGCTACGGGACAAAGATTGGAGACCCAGTACTTC. Translating it yields CASATGQRLETQYF.

This clone was observed a few times. The chain couples TRBV29-1 to TRBJ2-1; 7 bases fit TRBD1. CDR1 SQVTM and CDR2 ANQGSEA come from the germline V gene. After removal of 4 bases from V and 4 bases from J, the junction contained 7 bases not matched to a gene. CDR3 length: 14 amino acids. The CDR3 sequence: CSVGYRGPYNEQFF. The CDR3 DNA reads TGCAGCGTTGGTTACAGGGGTCCTTACAATGAGCAGTTCTTC.

The sample holds one count of this clone. The chain joins TRBV7-2 to TRBJ1-2; D is possibly TRBD1 (5 bases). Germline loops: CDR1 SGHTA, CDR2 FQGNSA. The CDR3 extends over 15 amino acids. Trimming removed 5 bases from V and 7 bases from J, with 20 bases in between. The CDR3 loop is CASSPEQTVRLGYTF. CDR3 nucleotide sequence: TGTGCCAGCAGCCCGGAACAGACAGTGAGGCTTGGCTACACCTTC.